The 6 T cell receptor beta chains listed next were all sequenced from one sample in a study of blood T cell repertoires in COVID-19. Measured with immunoSEQ multiplex PCR; TCRdb has only the in-frame clones, and not every one. Of roughly 120,000 clones in the sample, around 82% are singletons; the top ten hold around 6.7%. The sample taken for sequencing was peripheral blood. These receptors were collected from a woman between 50 and 59 years old with acute or convalescent COVID-19.

V and J are TRBV27 and TRBJ1-1; TRBD1 matches at 7 bases. J was trimmed by 4 bases and V by 8 bases; bases with no gene match: 13. Germline V gives CDR1 MNHEY, CDR2 SMNVEV (reference sequence). The CDR3 covers 15 residues. CDR3 sequence (DNA): TGTGCCAGCGGCTACCTCAGACAGGGACGCACTGAAGCTTTCTTT. Amino acids: CASGYLRQGRTEAFF.

The rearrangement uses TRBV9 and TRBJ2-1; a possible D gene is TRBD2 (6 bases). Trimming took 4 bases from V and 1 from J, leaving 12 bases between them. From germline, CDR1 is SGDLS and CDR2 YYNGEE. There are 15 residues in the CDR3. DNA of the CDR3: TGTGCCAGCAGCCCCCGAGGGACTTCCTACAATGAGCAGTTCTTC. Translated: CASSPRGTSYNEQFF.

The rearrangement joins TRBV12-3 or TRBV12-4 to TRBJ2-7; no firm D call. This CDR3 region has 11 residues. V lost 8 bases and J 10 bases, leaving 15 bases between the germline ends. This chain's CDR3 is CASSLAGFQYF. DNA for the CDR3: TGTGCCAGCTCCTTGGCAGGTTTCCAGTACTTC.

The rearrangement uses TRBV6-5 and TRBJ2-4, with D maybe TRBD1 (5 bases). The V end lost 6 bases, the J end lost 0 bases, and 12 bases lay between the germline ends. Per germline, CDR1 MNHEY and CDR2 SVGAGI. The CDR3 is made up of 15 amino acids. The CDR3 loop is CASRPQGLAKNIQYF. CDR3 nucleotide sequence: TGTGCCAGCAGACCCCAGGGCCTAGCCAAAAACATTCAGTACTTC.

V gene TRBV9 combines with J gene TRBJ2-3, with TRBD1 as a possible D gene (6 bases). CDR1 SGDLS and CDR2 YYNGEE come from the germline V gene. V lost 3 bases and J 3 bases, leaving 29 bases between the germline ends. The CDR3 extends over 20 amino acids. As DNA, the CDR3 is TGTGCCAGCAGCGAGAAGGGGGTGAAGGGGACGGCTATTGAGACAGATACGCAGTATTTT. Its translation: CASSEKGVKGTAIETDTQYF.

Only a few counts were recorded for this clone. This chain connects TRBV3-1 (or the pseudogene TRBV3-2) to TRBJ2-7; 7 nucleotides line up with TRBD1. CDR3 length: 14 residues. J gave up 3 bases and V 8 bases, and 10 bases lay outside the gene matches. Looked up from germline, CDR1 is LGHDT and CDR2 is YNNKEL (reference sequence). The CDR3 is CASAIGTDVYEQYF. The CDR3, as DNA: TGTGCCAGCGCGATTGGGACAGATGTCTACGAGCAGTACTTC.